The present T cell receptor (beta chain) was sequenced within a study of T cells in women clearing cervical HPV infection. Whole-study results and caveats: Combining TCR richness with V gene abundances gave approximately 0.8 AUC.

Method: immunoSEQ multiplex PCR; TCRdb's copy keeps in-frame clones and lacks some. This sample contains 20,000 to 25,000 clones. Trimming at V came to 5 bases and at J to 1 base, leaving 6 bases not matched to a gene. The CDR3 runs 15 residues. Germline V gene sequence: CDR1 SGHNT, CDR2 YENEEA. About this clone: Its cognate antigen is unknown. The read ends 3 residues before the CDR3 terminus; that terminus is restored from the germline J gene.

The rearrangement joins TRBV11-3 to TRBJ2-5; 8 positions agree with TRBD1. The origin of this receptor is a woman between 18 and 75 years old with a cervical HPV16 infection that either progressed to CIN3+ or cleared (not recorded which). Specimen: blood buffy coat. The sequenced part of the CDR3 DNA is TGTGCCAGCAGCCGCCGGACAGGGACCCAAGAGACC. Encoded protein: CASSRRTGTQET. The whole CDR3 reads CASSRRTGTQETQYF.